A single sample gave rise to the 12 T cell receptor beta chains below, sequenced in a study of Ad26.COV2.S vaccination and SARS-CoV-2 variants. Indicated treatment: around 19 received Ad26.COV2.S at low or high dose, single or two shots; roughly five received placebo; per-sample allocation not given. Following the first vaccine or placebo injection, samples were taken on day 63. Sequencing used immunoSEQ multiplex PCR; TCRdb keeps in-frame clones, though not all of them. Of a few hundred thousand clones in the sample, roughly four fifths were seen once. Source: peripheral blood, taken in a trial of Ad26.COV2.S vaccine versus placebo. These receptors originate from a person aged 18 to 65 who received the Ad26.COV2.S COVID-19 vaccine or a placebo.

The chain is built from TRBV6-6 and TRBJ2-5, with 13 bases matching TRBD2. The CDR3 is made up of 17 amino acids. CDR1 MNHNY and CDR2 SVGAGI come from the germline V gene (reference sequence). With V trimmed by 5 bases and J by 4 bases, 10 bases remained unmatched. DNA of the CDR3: TGTGCCAGCAGTCCCGGGACTAGCGGGGTTCCGGGAGAGACCCAGTACTTC. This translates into CASSPGTSGVPGETQYF.

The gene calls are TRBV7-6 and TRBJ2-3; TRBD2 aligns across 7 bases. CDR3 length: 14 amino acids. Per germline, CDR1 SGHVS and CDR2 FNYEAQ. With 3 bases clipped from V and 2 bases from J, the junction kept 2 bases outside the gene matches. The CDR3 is CASSLSGATDTQYF. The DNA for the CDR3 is TGTGCCAGCAGCTTGAGCGGGGCCACAGATACGCAGTATTTT.

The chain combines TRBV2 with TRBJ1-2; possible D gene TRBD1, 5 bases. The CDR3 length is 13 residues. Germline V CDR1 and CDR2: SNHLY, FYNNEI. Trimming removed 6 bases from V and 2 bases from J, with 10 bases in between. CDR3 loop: CASRTGTNYGYTF. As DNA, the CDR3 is TGTGCCAGCAGGACCGGGACCAACTATGGCTACACCTTC.

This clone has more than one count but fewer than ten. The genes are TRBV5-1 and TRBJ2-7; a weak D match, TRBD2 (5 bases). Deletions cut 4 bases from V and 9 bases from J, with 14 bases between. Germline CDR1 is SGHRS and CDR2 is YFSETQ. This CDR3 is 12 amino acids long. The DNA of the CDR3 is TGCGCCAGCAGCGGGGAGAGGTTTGGGCAGTACTTC. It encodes CASSGERFGQYF. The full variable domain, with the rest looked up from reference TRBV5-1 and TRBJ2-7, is KAGVTQTPRYLIKTRGQQVTLSCSPISGHRSVSWYQQTPGQGLQFLFEYFSETQRNKGNFPGRFSGRQFSNSRSEMNVSTLELGDSALYLCASSGERFGQYFGPGTRLTVT.

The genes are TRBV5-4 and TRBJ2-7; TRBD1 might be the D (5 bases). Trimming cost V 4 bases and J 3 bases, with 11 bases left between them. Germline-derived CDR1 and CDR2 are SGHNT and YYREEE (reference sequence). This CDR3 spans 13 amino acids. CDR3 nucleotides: TGTGCCAGCAGCCGCGGACAAAACTACGAGCAGTACTTC. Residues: CASSRGQNYEQYF.

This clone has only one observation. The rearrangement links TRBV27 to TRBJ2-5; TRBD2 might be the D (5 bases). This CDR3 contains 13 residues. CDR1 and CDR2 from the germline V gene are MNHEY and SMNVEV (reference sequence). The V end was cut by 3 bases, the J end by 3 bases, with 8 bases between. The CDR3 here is CASSFAGKETQYF. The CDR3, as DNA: TGTGCCAGCAGTTTTGCCGGGAAAGAGACCCAGTACTTC.

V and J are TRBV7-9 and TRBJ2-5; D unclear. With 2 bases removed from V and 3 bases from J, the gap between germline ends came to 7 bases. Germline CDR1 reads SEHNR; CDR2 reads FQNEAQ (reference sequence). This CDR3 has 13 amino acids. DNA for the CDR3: TGTGCCAGCAGCTTATCCTGGGAAGAGACCCAGTACTTC. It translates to CASSLSWEETQYF.

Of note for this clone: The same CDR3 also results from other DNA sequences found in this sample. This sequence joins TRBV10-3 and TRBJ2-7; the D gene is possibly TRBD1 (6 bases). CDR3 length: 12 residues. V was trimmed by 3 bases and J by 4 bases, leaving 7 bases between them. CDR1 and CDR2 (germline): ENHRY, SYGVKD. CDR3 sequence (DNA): TGTGCCATCAGTGAAGGGGGTTACGAGCAGTACTTC. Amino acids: CAISEGGYEQYF.

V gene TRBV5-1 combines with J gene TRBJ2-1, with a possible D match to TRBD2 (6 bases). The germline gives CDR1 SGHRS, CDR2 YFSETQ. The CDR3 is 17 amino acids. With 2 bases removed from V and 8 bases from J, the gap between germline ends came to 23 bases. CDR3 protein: CASSLPGNLVGGDEQFF. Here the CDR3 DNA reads TGCGCCAGCAGCTTACCGGGAAACCTAGTGGGAGGAGATGAGCAGTTCTTC.

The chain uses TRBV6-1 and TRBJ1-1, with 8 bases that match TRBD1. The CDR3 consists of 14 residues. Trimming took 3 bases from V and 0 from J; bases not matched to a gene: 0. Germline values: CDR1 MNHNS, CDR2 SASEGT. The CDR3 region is CASSEDRVNTEAFF. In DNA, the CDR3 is TGTGCCAGCAGTGAGGACAGGGTGAACACTGAAGCTTTCTTT.

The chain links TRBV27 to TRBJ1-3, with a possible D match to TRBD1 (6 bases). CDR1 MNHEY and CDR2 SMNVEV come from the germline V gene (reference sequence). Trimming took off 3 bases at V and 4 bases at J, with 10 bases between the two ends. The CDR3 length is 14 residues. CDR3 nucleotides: TGTGCCAGCAGTTTCCGGGGGCCGGGAAACACCATATATTTT. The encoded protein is CASSFRGPGNTIYF.

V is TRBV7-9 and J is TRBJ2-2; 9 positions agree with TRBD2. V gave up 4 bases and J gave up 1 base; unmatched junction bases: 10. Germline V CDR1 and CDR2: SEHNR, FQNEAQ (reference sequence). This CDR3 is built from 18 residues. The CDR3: CASSYPLAGRGNTGELFF. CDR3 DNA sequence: TGTGCCAGCAGCTATCCACTAGCGGGCCGGGGGAACACCGGGGAGCTGTTTTTT.